This is a list of T cell receptor beta chains from one sample in a study of molecular identifiers for immune sequencing clone quantification. TCRdb recomputed calls from the PCR reads with MiXCR, one row per CDR3 protein. This sample has about 640,000 distinct CDR3 sequences, with about 20% found just once. Sequencing was performed on naive CD8+ T cells from blood, with Jurkat cell RNA spiked in. Every receptor here comes from a human donor in good health. Some libraries in this study had Jurkat cell RNA spiked in. CDR3s include the opening cysteine and the closing phenylalanine or tryptophan. Rows give clone size only sometimes, using once, few, many, or a class for an expanded clone.

j_call clone_size cdr3_length v_call cdr3_aa
TRBJ2-7 many 14 TRBV7-2 CASSPIGLSYEQYF
TRBJ1-1 many 16 TRBV12-3/TRBV12-4 CASVGPGGRMNTEAFF
TRBJ2-7 many 14 TRBV10-1 CASSNWAEGNEQYF
TRBJ2-1 many 16 TRBV12-3/TRBV12-4 CASSWSLGRSGNEQFF
TRBJ1-5 many 13 TRBV27 CASSWYSNQPQHF
TRBJ1-6 many 15 TRBV15 CATSTYQVRNSPLHF
TRBJ2-7 NA 16 TRBV4-3 CASSQGRAGAPYEQYF
TRBJ2-7 NA 13 TRBV7-9 CAIISGQDYEQYF
TRBJ1-1 NA 14 TRBV19 CASHPWQGDTEAFF
TRBJ1-1 NA 17 TRBV6-2/TRBV6-3 CASSYSSSGQGPSEAFF
TRBJ1-1 many 14 TRBV20-1 CSALNRFGEPEAFF
TRBJ1-5 many 13 TRBV12-3/TRBV12-4 CASQLFRSQPQHF
TRBJ2-7 NA 15 TRBV19 CASSTRQGRVYEQYF
TRBJ2-7 few 15 TRBV7-8 CASSLYPDYTYEQYF
TRBJ2-2 many 12 TRBV5-5 CASSHTVGELFF
TRBJ2-2 many 16 TRBV24-1 CATSDRTSGNTGELFF
TRBJ2-2 NA 13 TRBV5-1 CASKAGGTGELFF
TRBJ2-3 NA 14 TRBV4-2 CAGCSVGLGDTQYF
TRBJ2-7 many 15 TRBV7-9 CASSFQDRLGAEQYF
TRBJ2-7 few 13 TRBV20-1 CSASPGFASEQYF
TRBJ1-2 NA 15 TRBV12-3/TRBV12-4 CASSSGQGVSYGYTF
TRBJ2-3 few 15 TRBV19 CASSIGAPRPDTQYF
TRBJ1-5 many 13 TRBV28 CASRYTENQPQHF
TRBJ1-5 many 13 TRBV12-3/TRBV12-4 CASSLYDNQPQHF
TRBJ1-2 NA 14 TRBV27 CASSLVGTTGESTF
TRBJ2-1 many 13 TRBV6-6 CASSQEHYNEQFF
TRBJ2-3 many 18 TRBV7-2 CASNNKRIAGSPTDTQYF
TRBJ1-1 NA 15 TRBV4-3 CASSRLSRDGSEAFF
TRBJ1-3 many 16 TRBV5-4 CASTETGIASGNTIYF
TRBJ2-1 many 15 TRBV19 CASSIGTGVYNEQFF
TRBJ2-7 few 15 TRBV12-3/TRBV12-4 CASSPPGTGGDEQYF
TRBJ2-3 many 15 TRBV19 CASSSSPGTADTQYF
TRBJ1-1 NA 13 TRBV4-1 CASSQLGTEEAFF
TRBJ2-7 many 15 TRBV11-2 CASSLAQGAIEEQYF
TRBJ2-7 NA 14 TRBV7-9 CVSSLNIPNYEQYF
TRBJ2-3 many 14 TRBV27 CASSSLLSPDTQYF
TRBJ1-1 many 16 TRBV7-9 CASSPARGSQYTEAFF
TRBJ1-1 few 14 TRBV7-2 CASSPRTSNTEASF
TRBJ2-1 few 13 TRBV21-1 CAPLAGKYNEQFF
TRBJ1-5 many 13 TRBV6-5 CASSQQGFQPQHF
TRBJ2-3 many 15 TRBV4-1 CASSQREAGTDTQYF
TRBJ1-5 once 16 TRBV19 CASSIQARMGNQPQHF
TRBJ2-3 many 14 TRBV30 CAWSGTLSTDTQYF
TRBJ2-5 NA 15 TRBV7-9 CASSGGGQFQETQYF
TRBJ2-7 NA 15 TRBV28 CASSLVPGAQDEQYF